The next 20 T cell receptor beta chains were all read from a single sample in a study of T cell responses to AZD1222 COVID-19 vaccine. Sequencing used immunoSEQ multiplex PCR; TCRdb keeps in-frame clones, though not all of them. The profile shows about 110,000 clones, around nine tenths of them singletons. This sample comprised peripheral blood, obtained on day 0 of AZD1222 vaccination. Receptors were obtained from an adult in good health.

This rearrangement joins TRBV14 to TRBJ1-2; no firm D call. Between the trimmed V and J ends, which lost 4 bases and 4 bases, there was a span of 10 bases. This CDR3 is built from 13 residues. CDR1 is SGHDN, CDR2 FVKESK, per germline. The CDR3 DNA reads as TGTGCCAGCAGCCGCGGCACCAGCTATGGCTACACCTTC. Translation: CASSRGTSYGYTF. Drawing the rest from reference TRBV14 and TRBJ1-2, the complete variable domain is EAGVTQFPSHSVIEKGQTVTLRCDPISGHDNLYWYRRVMGKEIKFLLHFVKESKQDESGMPNNRFLAERTGGTYSTLKVQPAELEDSGVYFCASSRGTSYGYTFGSGTRLTVV.

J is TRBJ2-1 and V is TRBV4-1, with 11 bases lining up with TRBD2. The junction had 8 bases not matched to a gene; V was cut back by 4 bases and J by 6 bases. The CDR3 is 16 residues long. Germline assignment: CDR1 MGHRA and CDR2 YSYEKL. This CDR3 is CASSPYLAGGVNEQFF. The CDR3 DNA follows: TGCGCCAGCAGCCCATATTTAGCGGGAGGGGTCAATGAGCAGTTCTTC.

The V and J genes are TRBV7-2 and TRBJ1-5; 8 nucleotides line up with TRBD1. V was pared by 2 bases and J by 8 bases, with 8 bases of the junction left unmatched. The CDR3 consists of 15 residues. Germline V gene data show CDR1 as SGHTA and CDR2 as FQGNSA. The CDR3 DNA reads TGTGCCAGCAGCTTAATGGGACAGGCCGAGGAGCCCCAGCATTTT. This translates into CASSLMGQAEEPQHF.

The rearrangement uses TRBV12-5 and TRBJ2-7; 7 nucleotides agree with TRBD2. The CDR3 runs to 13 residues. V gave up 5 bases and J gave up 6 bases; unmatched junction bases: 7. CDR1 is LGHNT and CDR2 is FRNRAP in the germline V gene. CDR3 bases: TGTGCTAGTGGTCCGCGGGGGTTCTCCGAGCAGTACTTC. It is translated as CASGPRGFSEQYF.

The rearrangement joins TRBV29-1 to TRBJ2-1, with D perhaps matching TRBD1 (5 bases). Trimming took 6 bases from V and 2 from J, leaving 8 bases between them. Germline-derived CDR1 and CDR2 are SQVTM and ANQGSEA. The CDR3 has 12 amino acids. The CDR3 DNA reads TGCAGCGTGGAGACAGCCTACAATGAGCAGTTCTTC. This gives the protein CSVETAYNEQFF.

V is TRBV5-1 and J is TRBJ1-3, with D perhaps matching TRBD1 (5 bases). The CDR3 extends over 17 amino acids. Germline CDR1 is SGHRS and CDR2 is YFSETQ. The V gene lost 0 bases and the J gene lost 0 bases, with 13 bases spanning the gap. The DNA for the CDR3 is TGCGCCAGCAGCTTGGCCGGGGGGACGAGCTCTGGAAACACCATATATTTT. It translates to CASSLAGGTSSGNTIYF. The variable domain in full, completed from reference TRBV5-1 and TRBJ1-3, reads KAGVTQTPRYLIKTRGQQVTLSCSPISGHRSVSWYQQTPGQGLQFLFEYFSETQRNKGNFPGRFSGRQFSNSRSEMNVSTLELGDSALYLCASSLAGGTSSGNTIYFGEGSWLTVV.

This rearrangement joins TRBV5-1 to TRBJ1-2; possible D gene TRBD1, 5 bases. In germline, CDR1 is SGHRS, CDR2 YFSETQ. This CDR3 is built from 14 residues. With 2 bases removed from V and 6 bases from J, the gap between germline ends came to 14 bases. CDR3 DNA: TGCGCCAGCAGCTTACGGGGGAAGGTGGATGGCTACACCTTC. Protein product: CASSLRGKVDGYTF. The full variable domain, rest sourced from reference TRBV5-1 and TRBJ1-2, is KAGVTQTPRYLIKTRGQQVTLSCSPISGHRSVSWYQQTPGQGLQFLFEYFSETQRNKGNFPGRFSGRQFSNSRSEMNVSTLELGDSALYLCASSLRGKVDGYTFGSGTRLTVV.

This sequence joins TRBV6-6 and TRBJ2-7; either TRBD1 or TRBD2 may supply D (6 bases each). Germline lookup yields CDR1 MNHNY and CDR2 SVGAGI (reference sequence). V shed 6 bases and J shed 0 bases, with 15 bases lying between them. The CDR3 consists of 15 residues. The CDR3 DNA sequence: TGTGCCAGCAGCTCCTGGGGGGCCTCCTCCTACGAGCAGTACTTC. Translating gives CASSSWGASSYEQYF.

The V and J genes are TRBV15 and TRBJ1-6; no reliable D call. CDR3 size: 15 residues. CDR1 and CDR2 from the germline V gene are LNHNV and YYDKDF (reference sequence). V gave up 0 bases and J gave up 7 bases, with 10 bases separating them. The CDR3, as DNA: TGTGCCACCAGCAGAGATAAGGGAACGAATTCACCCCTCCACTTT. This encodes CATSRDKGTNSPLHF.

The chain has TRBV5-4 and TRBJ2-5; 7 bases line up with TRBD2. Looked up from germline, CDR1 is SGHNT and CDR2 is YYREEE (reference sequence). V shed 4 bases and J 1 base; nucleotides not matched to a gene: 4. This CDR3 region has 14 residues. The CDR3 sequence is CASSPRGIQETQYF. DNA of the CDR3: TGTGCCAGCAGCCCGCGGGGGATCCAAGAGACCCAGTACTTC.

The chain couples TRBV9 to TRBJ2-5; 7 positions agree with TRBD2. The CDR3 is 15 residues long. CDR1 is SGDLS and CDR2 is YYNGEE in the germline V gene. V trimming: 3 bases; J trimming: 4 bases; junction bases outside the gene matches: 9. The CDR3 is CASSAGSGRGETQYF. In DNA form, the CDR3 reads TGTGCCAGCAGCGCTGGCTCAGGGAGGGGAGAGACCCAGTACTTC.

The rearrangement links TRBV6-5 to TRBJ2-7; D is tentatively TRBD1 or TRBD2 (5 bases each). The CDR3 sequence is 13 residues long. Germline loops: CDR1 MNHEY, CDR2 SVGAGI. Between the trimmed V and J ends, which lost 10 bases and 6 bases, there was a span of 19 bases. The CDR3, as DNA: TGTGCCATCAATCTAGGGACGGCGAGCGAGCAGTACTTC. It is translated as CAINLGTASEQYF.

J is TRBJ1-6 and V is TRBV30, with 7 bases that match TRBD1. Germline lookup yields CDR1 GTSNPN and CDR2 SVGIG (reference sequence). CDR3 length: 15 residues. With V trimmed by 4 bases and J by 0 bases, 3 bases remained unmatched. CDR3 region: CAWTGGSSYNSPLHF. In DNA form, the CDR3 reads TGTGCCTGGACAGGGGGGAGCTCCTATAATTCACCCCTCCACTTT. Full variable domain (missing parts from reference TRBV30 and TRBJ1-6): SQTIHQWPATLVQPVGSPLSLECTVEGTSNPNLYWYRQAAGRGLQLLFYSVGIGQISSEVPQNLSASRPQDRQFILSSKKLLLSDSGFYLCAWTGGSSYNSPLHFGNGTRLTVT.

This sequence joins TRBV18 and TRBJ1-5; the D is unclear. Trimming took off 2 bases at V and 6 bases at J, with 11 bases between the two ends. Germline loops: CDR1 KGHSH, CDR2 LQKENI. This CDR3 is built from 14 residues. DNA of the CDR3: TGTGCCAGCTCACCATCGTTAAGCGGTCAGCCCCAGCATTTT. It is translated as CASSPSLSGQPQHF.

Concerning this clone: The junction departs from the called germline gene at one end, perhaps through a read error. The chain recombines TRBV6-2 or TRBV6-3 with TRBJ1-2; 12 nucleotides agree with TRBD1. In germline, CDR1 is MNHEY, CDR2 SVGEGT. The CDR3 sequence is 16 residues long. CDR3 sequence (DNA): TGTGCCAGCAGTGACTCCCGTGGGACAGGGGGCGTTGGCTACACCTTC. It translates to CASSDSRGTGGVGYTF.

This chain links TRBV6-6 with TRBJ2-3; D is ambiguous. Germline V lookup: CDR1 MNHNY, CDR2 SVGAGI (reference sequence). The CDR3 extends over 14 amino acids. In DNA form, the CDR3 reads TGTGCAATCAGGCAGGAACCAAGCACAGATACGCAGTATTTT. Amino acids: CAIRQEPSTDTQYF.

The CDR3: CASRIGGYTEAFF. In DNA, the CDR3 is TGTGCCAGCAGAATAGGGGGGTACACTGAAGCTTTCTTT. The chain has TRBV7-2 and TRBJ1-1; possibly TRBD1 for D (6 bases). Germline CDR1 is SGHTA and CDR2 is FQGNSA. The CDR3 length is 13 residues. The germline V and J ends were trimmed by 6 bases and 3 bases, with 11 bases remaining between them.

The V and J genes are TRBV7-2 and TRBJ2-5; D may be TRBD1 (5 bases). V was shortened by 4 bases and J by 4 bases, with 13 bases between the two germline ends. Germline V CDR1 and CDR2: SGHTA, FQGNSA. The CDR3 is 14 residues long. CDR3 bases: TGTGCCAGCAGCTCTAGGGGCCAGGGAGAGACCCAGTACTTC. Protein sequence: CASSSRGQGETQYF.

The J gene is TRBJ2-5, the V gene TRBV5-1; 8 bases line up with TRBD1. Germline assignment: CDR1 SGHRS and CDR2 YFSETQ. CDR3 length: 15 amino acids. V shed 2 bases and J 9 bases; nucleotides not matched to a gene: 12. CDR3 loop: CASSLQDRDTEAQYF. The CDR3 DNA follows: TGCGCCAGCAGCTTACAGGACAGGGATACGGAGGCCCAGTACTTC.

The CDR3 sequence: CASSSHRDRGRADTQYF. The CDR3 DNA reads TGTGCCAGCAGTTCACACCGGGACAGGGGACGGGCAGATACGCAGTATTTT. This chain connects TRBV27 to TRBJ2-3; 10 positions agree with TRBD1. CDR1 is MNHEY, CDR2 SMNVEV, per germline (reference sequence). V shed 4 bases, J shed 4 bases, and the junction held 11 bases outside the gene matches. CDR3 size: 17 residues.